This record concerns one T cell receptor (beta chain) sequence. This CDR3 region has 14 residues. With 7 bases removed from V and 7 bases from J, the gap between germline ends came to 16 bases. Germline CDR1 reads SEHNR; CDR2 reads FQNEAQ (reference sequence). The data belong to a study of blood T cell repertoires in COVID-19. Background on the study: The United States, Italy and Spain were the sources of the acute and convalescent COVID-19 samples. PBMCs, B-cell-depleted T cells, or T cells were the source of the cDNA or gDNA that made up the material.

As originally analysed: Estimation of nucleated cell counts was performed using reference gene primer amplification. Assay: immunoSEQ multiplex PCR; the TCRdb copy retains only in-frame clones and omits some. V and J calls and clone size are given by that table; D and trimming were obtained from the DNA. The table has under 500,000 clones, around 89% seen once. The sample comprised peripheral blood. The TCR sequence derives from a woman aged 25 to 45 with acute or convalescent COVID-19. V usage is TRBV7-9 and J usage is TRBJ1-4; tentative D call: TRBD1 (6 bases). The CDR3 DNA sequence: TGTGCCAGCACCCCGGGGGGGGCGCGTGAAAAACTGTTTTTT. Protein: CASTPGGAREKLFF.